This TCR beta chain was captured in a study of T cells in Graves' hyperthyroidism and ophthalmopathy. A patient was excluded if there was uncontrolled infection, other autoimmune disease, pregnancy or lactation. There are 16 residues in the CDR3. After removal of 1 base from V and 3 bases from J, the junction contained 8 bases not matched to a gene. Germline V gives CDR1 SEHNR, CDR2 FQNEAQ (reference sequence). TCR beta CDR3 regions were amplified from RNA. The HTBI set primed first-round TCR CDR3 RT-PCR. TCRdb passed the multiplex PCR reads through MiXCR, listing each CDR3 protein once. The data contain 500,000 to 600,000 distinct CDR3 sequences, about 43% of them seen just once; the ten biggest clones take up more than 7%. General study findings and limits: For ophthalmopathy, model prediction preceded onset by a median approximately 6 months.

This clonotype was detected ten times or more. No antigen is known for it. Sequencing input: peripheral blood or thyroid tissue (not recorded which). The origin of this receptor is a woman between 18 and 29 years old with Graves' hyperthyroidism. The rearrangement joins TRBV7-9 to TRBJ2-7; TRBD1 agrees at 8 bases. The CDR3 nucleotides are TGTGCCAGCAGCTTAGGACAGGGGTTGCGGGACTACGAGCAGTACTTC. This encodes CASSLGQGLRDYEQYF.